These 19 T cell receptor beta chains were all obtained from the same sample, sequenced in a study of blood T cells in healthy people across ages. Together with a sample-barcoded 5' primer, a J-beta primer mix was included in a second PCR lasting about 7 to 12 cycles. Using its own MiXCR run on the 5' RACE reads, TCRdb lists one record per CDR3 protein. In the table there are 850,000 to 1,100,000 distinct CDR3 sequences, roughly two fifths of which are singletons. Sequenced: blood. All receptors derive from a man in his late teens or twenties in good health.

The table lists this clonotype with a count of one. One junction end does not reproduce the germline sequence, and a read error may be involved. The genes are TRBV3-1 and TRBJ1-2, with TRBD1 as a possible D gene (5 bases). The CDR3 has 16 residues. Germline assignment: CDR1 LGHDT and CDR2 YNNKEL (reference sequence). The DNA for the CDR3 is TGTGCCAGCAGCCAAGAAACGGAAGACAGTCGGTATGGCTGCACCTTC. Protein product: CASSQETEDSRYGCTF.

The rearrangement joins TRBV5-5 to TRBJ2-1, with 7 bases identical to TRBD2. The DNA end favors TRBJ2-7, so the J call may be wrong. CDR1 is SGHKS, CDR2 YYEKEE, per germline (reference sequence). This CDR3 comprises 17 residues. The DNA for the CDR3 is TGTGCCAGCAGCTTGGTGGTTCGGGGGGATATTTACAATGAGCAGTACTTC. It encodes CASSLVVRGDIYNEQYF.

There are a few counts of this clonotype. The V and J genes are TRBV7-2 and TRBJ1-4; D not resolved. The germline V and J ends were trimmed by 5 bases and 0 bases, with 10 bases remaining between them. Germline V gene lookup returns CDR1 SGHTA and CDR2 FQGNSA. This CDR3 has 15 residues. The CDR3 reads CASSPTAPTNEKLFF. The CDR3 DNA follows: TGTGCCAGCAGCCCTACAGCCCCAACTAATGAAAAACTGTTTTTT.

The chain combines TRBV6-2 or TRBV6-3 with TRBJ2-7; D perhaps matches TRBD2 (5 bases). CDR3 size: 14 residues. Germline V gene data show CDR1 as MNHEY and CDR2 as SVGEGT. V shed 8 bases and J shed 3 bases, with 17 bases lying between them. As DNA, the CDR3 is TGTGCCAGCCTGCGGTCAGCGGACTTCTACGAGCAGTACTTC. Its translation is CASLRSADFYEQYF.

The chain couples TRBV7-9 to TRBJ1-2, with D possibly being TRBD1 (5 bases). CDR3 size: 14 residues. Trimming left V 0 bases short and J 6 bases short, with 11 bases between. Germline V gene data show CDR1 as SEHNR and CDR2 as FQNEAQ (reference sequence). Here the CDR3 reads CASSLASREDGYTF. The CDR3 nucleotides are TGTGCCAGCAGCTTAGCGAGCAGGGAAGATGGCTACACCTTC.

The chain couples TRBV7-8 to TRBJ2-2; 7 nucleotides line up with TRBD2. The CDR3 consists of 13 residues. The germline V gene has CDR1 SGHVS and CDR2 FQNEAQ. The V gene end was trimmed by 5 bases and the J gene end by 8 bases; junction bases not matched to a gene: 5. Here the CDR3 reads CASSLGTKGELFF. CDR3 in DNA: TGTGCCAGCAGCCTTGGGACTAAAGGGGAGCTGTTTTTT. The entire variable domain, with the rest obtained from reference TRBV7-8 and TRBJ2-2, is as follows: GAGVSQSPRYKVAKRGQDVALRCDPISGHVSLFWYQQALGQGPEFLTYFQNEAQLDKSGLPSDRFFAERPEGSVSTLKIQRTQQEDSAVYLCASSLGTKGELFFGEGSRLTVL.

Regarding this clonotype: One end of the junction varies from germline; a read error may be responsible. The rearrangement joins TRBV6-5 to TRBJ1-1; D is uncertain. The CDR3 spans 15 residues. Germline CDR1 is MNHEY and CDR2 is SVGAGI. For the CDR3, the DNA is TGTGCCAGCAGTTACTCTTTGGTCGGGAACACTGGAGCTTTCTTT. Translating gives CASSYSLVGNTGAFF.

This chain uses TRBV28 with TRBJ2-7; D is unclear. Judging by the DNA end, TRBJ2-5 fits better; the J call may be wrong. Germline CDR1 reads MDHEN; CDR2 reads SYDVKM. This CDR3 region has 15 residues. This CDR3 reads CASSLLTPPRETQYF. The CDR3 DNA reads TGTGCCAGCAGTTTATTAACTCCCCCCCGGGAGACCCAGTACTTC.

The chain's CDR3 is CASSQGPRGTDTQYF. CDR3 bases: TGCGCCAGCAGCCAAGGGCCCAGGGGAACAGATACGCAGTATTTT. The J gene is TRBJ2-3, the V gene TRBV4-1, with D possibly matching TRBD1 (6 bases). This CDR3 region has 15 residues. The V gene's germline CDR1 is MGHRA and CDR2 YSYEKL. The V gene lost 1 base and the J gene lost 3 bases, with 11 bases spanning the gap.

This clonotype showed up just a few times. The rearrangement joins TRBV6-4 to TRBJ1-2; D gene ambiguous. CDR3 length: 13 amino acids. V was shortened by 8 bases and J by 6 bases, with 16 bases between the two germline ends. Germline values: CDR1 MRHNA, CDR2 SNTAGT. The CDR3 loop is CASSDGLWDGYTF. CDR3 sequence (DNA): TGTGCCAGCTCAGACGGGCTGTGGGATGGCTACACCTTC.

This chain links TRBV12-3 or TRBV12-4 with TRBJ1-1; the D gene is possibly TRBD1 (5 bases). The CDR3 runs to 15 residues. Trimming cost V 6 bases and J 2 bases, with 16 bases left between them. DNA for the CDR3: TGTGCCAGCAGGTCATTTGGGACGGCAAACACTGAAGCTTTCTTT. Protein: CASRSFGTANTEAFF.

This chain uses TRBV7-8 with TRBJ2-7, with D maybe TRBD1 (5 bases). This CDR3 spans 16 amino acids. CDR1 and CDR2 from the germline V gene are SGHVS and FQNEAQ. The V and J ends lost 0 bases and 2 bases respectively, with 14 bases between them. The CDR3 region has the DNA TGTGCCAGCAGCTTAGCGCACACCAGGGTTACCTACGAGCAGTACTTC. Translating it yields CASSLAHTRVTYEQYF.

The J gene is TRBJ1-2, the V gene TRBV29-1; no clear D gene. Trimming pared 4 bases from V and 2 bases from J, leaving 11 bases between. CDR1 is SQVTM, CDR2 ANQGSEA, per germline. The CDR3 is 13 residues long. Here the CDR3 reads CSVGGRLNYGYTF. Here the CDR3 DNA reads TGCAGCGTTGGTGGGCGCCTGAACTATGGCTACACCTTC.

The V gene is TRBV12-3 or TRBV12-4, the J gene TRBJ1-2; 10 nucleotides agree with TRBD1. Trimming at V came to 5 bases and at J to 7 bases, leaving 7 bases not matched to a gene. This CDR3 spans 14 amino acids. CDR3 sequence: CASSPRDRGAGYTF. The CDR3 DNA reads as TGTGCCAGCAGTCCCCGGGACAGGGGAGCTGGCTACACCTTC.

In its sample, this clonotype was seen a few times. The chain couples TRBV4-1 to TRBJ2-2, with TRBD1 as a possible D gene (5 bases). Germline lookup yields CDR1 MGHRA and CDR2 YSYEKL. Deletions cut 0 bases from V and 0 bases from J, with 14 bases between. The CDR3 contains 18 residues. CDR3 bases: TGCGCCAGCAGCCAAGAGTTCAGGGTCAGAGCGAACACCGGGGAGCTGTTTTTT. It specifies CASSQEFRVRANTGELFF.

This clonotype was observed a handful of times. The chain combines TRBV9 with TRBJ1-2; D not resolved. CDR3 length: 14 residues. With 3 bases removed from V and 0 bases from J, the gap between germline ends came to 9 bases. Germline lookup yields CDR1 SGDLS and CDR2 YYNGEE. The CDR3 DNA sequence: TGTGCCAGCAGCGGGGTGGGGACTAACTATGGCTACACCTTC. The encoded protein is CASSGVGTNYGYTF.

The V gene is TRBV25-1, the J gene TRBJ2-1, with D maybe TRBD2 (6 bases). V lost 4 bases, J lost 6 bases, and 13 bases lay in between. Germline V gene data show CDR1 as MGHDK and CDR2 as SYGVNS. The CDR3 runs 14 residues. CDR3 coding DNA: TGTGCCAGCAGTGGCGCGGGACCCCTCAATGAGCAGTTCTTC. Amino acids: CASSGAGPLNEQFF.

The table lists this clonotype with a few counts. The chain has TRBV28 and TRBJ1-1; D gene unclear. Looked up from germline, CDR1 is MDHEN and CDR2 is SYDVKM. V was clipped by 1 base and J by 0 bases, with 12 bases between them. The CDR3 runs to 16 residues. The CDR3 DNA follows: TGTGCCAGCAGTTTATTTTCCCAGCTAATGAACACTGAAGCTTTCTTT. This codes for CASSLFSQLMNTEAFF.

V and J are TRBV4-2 and TRBJ2-1; TRBD2 agrees at 8 bases. The CDR3 consists of 16 residues. The germline V gene has CDR1 LGHNA and CDR2 YNFKEQ. Trimming at V came to 0 bases and at J to 5 bases, leaving 6 bases not matched to a gene. This CDR3 reads CASSQDISGGNNEQFF. The CDR3 bases are TGTGCCAGCAGCCAAGATATAAGCGGGGGAAACAATGAGCAGTTCTTC.